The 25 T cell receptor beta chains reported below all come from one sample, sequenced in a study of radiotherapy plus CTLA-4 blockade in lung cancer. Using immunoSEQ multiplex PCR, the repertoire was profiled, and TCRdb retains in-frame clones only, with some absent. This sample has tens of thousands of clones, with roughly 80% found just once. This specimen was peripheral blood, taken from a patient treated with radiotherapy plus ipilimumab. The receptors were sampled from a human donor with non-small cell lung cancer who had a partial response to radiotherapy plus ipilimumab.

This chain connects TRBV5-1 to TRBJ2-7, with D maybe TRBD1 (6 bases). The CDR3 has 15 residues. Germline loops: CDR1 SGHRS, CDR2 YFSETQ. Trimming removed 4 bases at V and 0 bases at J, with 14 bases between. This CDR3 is CASSPNRAVSYEQYF. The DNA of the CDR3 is TGCGCCAGCAGCCCTAACAGGGCCGTCTCCTACGAGCAGTACTTC.

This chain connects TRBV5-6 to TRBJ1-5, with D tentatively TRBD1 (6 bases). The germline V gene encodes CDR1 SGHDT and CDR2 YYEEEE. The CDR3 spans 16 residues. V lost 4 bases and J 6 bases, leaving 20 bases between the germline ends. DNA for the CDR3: TGTGCCAGCAGCCTTCAAAGTAGGGGGAGAGGTCAGCCCCAGCATTTT. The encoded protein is CASSLQSRGRGQPQHF.

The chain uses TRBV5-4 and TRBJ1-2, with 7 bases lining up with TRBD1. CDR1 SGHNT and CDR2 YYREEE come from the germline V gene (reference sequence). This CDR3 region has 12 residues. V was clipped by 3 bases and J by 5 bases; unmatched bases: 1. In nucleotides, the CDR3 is TGTGCCAGCAGCTCGACAGGGTATGGCTACACCTTC. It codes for CASSSTGYGYTF.

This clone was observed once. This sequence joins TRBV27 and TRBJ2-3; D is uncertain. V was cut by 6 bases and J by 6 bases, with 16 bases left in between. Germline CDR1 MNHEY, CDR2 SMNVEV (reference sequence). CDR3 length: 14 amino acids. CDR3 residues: CASSSGYGMDTQYF. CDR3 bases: TGTGCCAGCAGCTCGGGTTATGGCATGGATACGCAGTATTTT.

This CDR3 reads CASRFGLAGGEEQFF. In nucleotides, the CDR3 is TGCGCCAGCAGGTTCGGACTAGCGGGGGGGGAAGAGCAGTTCTTC. The chain uses TRBV4-1 and TRBJ2-1; 15 positions match TRBD2. Unmatched junction bases numbered 7, after V lost 6 bases and J lost 10 bases. Per the germline V gene, CDR1 is MGHRA and CDR2 is YSYEKL. The CDR3 contains 15 residues.

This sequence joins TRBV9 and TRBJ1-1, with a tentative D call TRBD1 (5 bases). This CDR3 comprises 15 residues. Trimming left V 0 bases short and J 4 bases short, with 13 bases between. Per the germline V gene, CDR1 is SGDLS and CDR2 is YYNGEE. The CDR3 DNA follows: TGTGCCAGCAGCGTAGAGGAGGGGCCGGTCACTGAAGCTTTCTTT. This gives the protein CASSVEEGPVTEAFF.

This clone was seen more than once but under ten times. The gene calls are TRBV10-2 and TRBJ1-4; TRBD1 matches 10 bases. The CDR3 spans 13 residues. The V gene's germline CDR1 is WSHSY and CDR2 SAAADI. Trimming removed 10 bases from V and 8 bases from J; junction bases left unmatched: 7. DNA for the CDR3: TGCGCCACCGGACAGGGGGTCGGAGAAAAACTGTTTTTT. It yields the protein CATGQGVGEKLFF.

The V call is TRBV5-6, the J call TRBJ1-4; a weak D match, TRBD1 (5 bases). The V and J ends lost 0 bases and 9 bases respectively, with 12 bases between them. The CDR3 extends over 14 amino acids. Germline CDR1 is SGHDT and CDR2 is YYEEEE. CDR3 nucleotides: TGTGCCAGCAGCTTGGCGGCAGGGCGGAAAAAACTGTTTTTT. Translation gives CASSLAAGRKKLFF.

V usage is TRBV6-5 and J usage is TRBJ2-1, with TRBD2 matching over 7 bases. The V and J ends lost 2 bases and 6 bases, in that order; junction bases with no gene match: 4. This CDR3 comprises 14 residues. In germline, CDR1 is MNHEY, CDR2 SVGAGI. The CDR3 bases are TGTGCCAGCAGTTACGTTGGGGGGGGCAATGAGCAGTTCTTC. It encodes CASSYVGGGNEQFF.

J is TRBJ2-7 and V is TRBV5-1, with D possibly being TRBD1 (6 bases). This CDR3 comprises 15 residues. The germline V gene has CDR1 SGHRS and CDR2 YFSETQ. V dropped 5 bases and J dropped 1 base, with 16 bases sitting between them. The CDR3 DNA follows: TGCGCCAGCAGGTCAGCGGAAGGGGGATCCTACGAGCAGTACTTC. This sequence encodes CASRSAEGGSYEQYF.

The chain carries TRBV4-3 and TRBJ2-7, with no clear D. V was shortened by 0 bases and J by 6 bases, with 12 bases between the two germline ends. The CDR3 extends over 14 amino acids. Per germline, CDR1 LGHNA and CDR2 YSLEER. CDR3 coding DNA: TGCGCCAGCAGCCAAGATTTAACAGTAGGCGAGCAGTACTTC. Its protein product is CASSQDLTVGEQYF.

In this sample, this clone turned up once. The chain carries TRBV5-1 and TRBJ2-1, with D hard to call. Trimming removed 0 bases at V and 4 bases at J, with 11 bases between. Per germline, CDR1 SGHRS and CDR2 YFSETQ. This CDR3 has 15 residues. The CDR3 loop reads CASSLVRSPYNEQFF. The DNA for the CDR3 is TGCGCCAGCAGCTTGGTGCGATCCCCGTACAATGAGCAGTTCTTC.

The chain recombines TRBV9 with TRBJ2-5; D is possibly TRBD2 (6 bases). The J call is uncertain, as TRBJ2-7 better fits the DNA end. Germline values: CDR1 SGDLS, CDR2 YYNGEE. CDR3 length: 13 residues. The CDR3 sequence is CASSVAGEDEQYF. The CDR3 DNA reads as TGTGCCAGCAGCGTAGCGGGGGAGGACGAGCAGTACTTC.

The CDR3 nucleotides are TGTGCCAGCAGCCAGACAGGGATTCGCTCTGGAAACACCATATATTTT. It encodes CASSQTGIRSGNTIYF. This chain joins TRBV7-8 and TRBJ1-3; 7 nucleotides line up with TRBD1. Trimming at V came to 5 bases and at J to 0 bases, leaving 7 bases not matched to a gene. The CDR3 has 16 amino acids. The germline V gene has CDR1 SGHVS and CDR2 FQNEAQ.

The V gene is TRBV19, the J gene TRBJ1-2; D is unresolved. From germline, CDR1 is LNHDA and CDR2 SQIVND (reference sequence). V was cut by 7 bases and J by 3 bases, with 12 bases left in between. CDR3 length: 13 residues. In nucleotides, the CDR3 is TGTGCCAGTATGCAGCCAGGATACTATGGCTACACCTTC. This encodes CASMQPGYYGYTF.

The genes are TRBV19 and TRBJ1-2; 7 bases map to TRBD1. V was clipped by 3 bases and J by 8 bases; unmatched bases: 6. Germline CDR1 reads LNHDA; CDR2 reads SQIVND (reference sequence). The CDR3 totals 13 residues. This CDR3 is CASSIKGAGGYTF. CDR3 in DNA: TGTGCCAGTAGTATCAAGGGGGCAGGAGGCTACACCTTC.

CDR3 sequence (DNA): TGTGCCAGTAGTACGCAGAATTCACCCCTCCACTTT. It codes for CASSTQNSPLHF. The J gene is TRBJ1-6, the V gene TRBV19; D gene uncertain. The CDR3 length is 12 residues. Per germline, CDR1 LNHDA and CDR2 SQIVND (reference sequence). Trimming stripped 4 bases from V and 7 bases from J, with 5 bases between.

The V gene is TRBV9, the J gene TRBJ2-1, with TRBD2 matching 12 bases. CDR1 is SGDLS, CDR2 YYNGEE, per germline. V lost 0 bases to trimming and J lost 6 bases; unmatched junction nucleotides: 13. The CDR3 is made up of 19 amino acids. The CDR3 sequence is CASSVVPSQSSGGANEQFF. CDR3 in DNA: TGTGCCAGCAGCGTAGTGCCCAGCCAATCTAGCGGGGGGGCCAATGAGCAGTTCTTC.

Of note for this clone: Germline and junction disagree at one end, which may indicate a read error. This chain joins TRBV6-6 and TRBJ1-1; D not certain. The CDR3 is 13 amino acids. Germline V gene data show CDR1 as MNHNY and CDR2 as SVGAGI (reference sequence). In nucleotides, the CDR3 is TGTGCCAGCAGCCTCCGTGGCGGCGCTGAGGCTTTCTTT. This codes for CASSLRGGAEAFF.

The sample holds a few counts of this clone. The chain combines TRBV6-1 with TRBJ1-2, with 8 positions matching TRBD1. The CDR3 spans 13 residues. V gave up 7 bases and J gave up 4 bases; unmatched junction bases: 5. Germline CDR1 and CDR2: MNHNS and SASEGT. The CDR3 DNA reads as TGTGCCAGCAACGCAGGGACAGGCTATGGCTACACCTTC. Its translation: CASNAGTGYGYTF.

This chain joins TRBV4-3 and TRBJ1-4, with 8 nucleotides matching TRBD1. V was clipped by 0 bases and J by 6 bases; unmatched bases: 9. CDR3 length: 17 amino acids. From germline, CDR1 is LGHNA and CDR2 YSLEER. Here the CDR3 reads CASSQDLAGGGDEKLFF. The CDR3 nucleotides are TGCGCCAGCAGCCAAGATCTGGCAGGGGGCGGAGATGAAAAACTGTTTTTT.

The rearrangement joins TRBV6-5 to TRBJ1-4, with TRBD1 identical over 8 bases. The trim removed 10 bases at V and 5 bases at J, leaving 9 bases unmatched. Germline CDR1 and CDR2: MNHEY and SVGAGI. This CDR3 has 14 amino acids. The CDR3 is CATRLGQENEKLFF. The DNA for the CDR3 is TGTGCCACCCGGCTGGGACAGGAAAATGAAAAACTGTTTTTT.

The CDR3 reads CAWKGDRVTTEAFF. The CDR3 DNA reads TGTGCCTGGAAGGGGGACAGGGTGACCACTGAAGCTTTCTTT. This chain links TRBV30 with TRBJ1-1; TRBD1 agrees at 9 bases. The CDR3 runs 14 residues. In germline, CDR1 is GTSNPN, CDR2 SVGIG (reference sequence). Germline trimming cut 4 bases from V and 4 bases from J; bases unmatched to any gene: 7.

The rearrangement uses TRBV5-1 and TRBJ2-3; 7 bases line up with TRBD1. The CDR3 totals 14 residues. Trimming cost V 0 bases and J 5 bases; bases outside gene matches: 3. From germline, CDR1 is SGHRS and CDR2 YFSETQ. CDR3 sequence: CASSLGQGEDTQYF. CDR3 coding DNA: TGCGCCAGCAGCTTGGGACAGGGTGAAGATACGCAGTATTTT.

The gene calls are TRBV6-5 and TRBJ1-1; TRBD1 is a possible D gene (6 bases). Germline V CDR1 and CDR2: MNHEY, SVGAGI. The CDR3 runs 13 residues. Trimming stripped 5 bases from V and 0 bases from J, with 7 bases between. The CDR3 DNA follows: TGTGCCAGCAGTAGACAGGTGAACACTGAAGCTTTCTTT. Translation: CASSRQVNTEAFF.